This T cell receptor (beta chain) was sequenced during a study of OX40 agonist ivuxolimab in advanced cancers. Some clones are missing from TCRdb's copy, which holds only in-frame ones; the method was immunoSEQ multiplex PCR. The table shows about 56,000 clones, with approximately 80% occurring only once. This CDR3 region has 14 residues. Trimming cost V 2 bases and J 8 bases, with 16 bases left between them. Germline loops: CDR1 SQVTM, CDR2 ANQGSEA. This receptor was identified in an adult with an advanced solid tumor such as melanoma, head and neck, liver or kidney cancer. The chain carries TRBV29-1 and TRBJ2-4; D may be TRBD1 or TRBD2 (5 bases each). The input for sequencing was CD4+ or CD8+ T cells sorted from blood, taken in a trial of the OX40 agonist ivuxolimab. The CDR3 DNA is TGCAGCGTTGAACGGGACCTAGTCCCGCACATTCAGTACTTC. Amino acid sequence: CSVERDLVPHIQYF.